A selection of T cell receptor beta chains follows, all from one sample in a study of shared clonotypes between healthy human individuals. The assay was immunoSEQ multiplex PCR, and TCRdb's table has in-frame clones only and misses some. This sample yields 550,000 to 850,000 clones, of which approximately 72% are seen a single time; approximately 2% belongs to the top ten. The specimen was memory CD4+ T cells sorted from blood. The receptors originated from a woman in her 30s in good health. CDR3s include the opening cysteine and the closing phenylalanine or tryptophan. Fields, in order: clone size, V gene, D gene, J gene, CDR3 DNA, CDR3 protein. D genes are given only for firm matches. Size is omitted from some rows. Given values are once, few, many or a class for expanded clones.

>once|TRBV5-1|TRBD1|TRBJ2-1
TGCGCCAGCAGCGCTCTGACAGGGGGTAGCAATGAGCAGTTCTTC
CASSALTGGSNEQFF
>-|TRBV28|TRBD1|TRBJ2-7
TGTGCCAGCAGTCCGTCTTGGGGGGGGACAGGGGCTTCCGAGCAGTACTTC
CASSPSWGGTGASEQYF
>-|TRBV19|-|TRBJ2-2
TGTGCCAGTAGTATTCATGCCCCCGGGGAGCTGTTTTTT
CASSIHAPGELFF
>-|TRBV7-9|TRBD2|TRBJ2-5
TGTGCCAGCAGTCCCGAAATACTAGCGGGCAAAGAGACCCAGTACTTC
CASSPEILAGKETQYF
>-|TRBV19|TRBD1|TRBJ2-3
TGTGCCAGTAGCCCGGACAGGGGGCGCGTAGATACGCAGTATTTT
CASSPDRGRVDTQYF
>few|TRBV29-1|TRBD1|TRBJ1-2
TGCAGCGTTCAGACAGGGGGCGACTATGGCTACACCTTC
CSVQTGGDYGYTF
>once|TRBV29-1|TRBD1|TRBJ2-1
TGCAGCGTGGAACGACAGGGGTCGAAAAGTAATGAGCAGTTCTTC
CSVERQGSKSNEQFF
>-|TRBV18|-|TRBJ1-5
TGTGCCAGCTCACCACGTGGACAGCGCAATCAGCCCCAGCATTTT
CASSPRGQRNQPQHF
>-|TRBV18|-|TRBJ1-1
TGTGCCAGCTCACCACCTGGACAGAATGAAGCTTTCTTT
CASSPPGQNEAFF
>-|TRBV20-1|-|TRBJ2-1
TGCAGTGCTAGATCTAGATATGAGCAGTTCTTC
CSARSRYEQFF
>-|TRBV2|TRBD2|TRBJ2-3
TGTGCCAGCAGTGAAGCGGCGAGCGGGAGGGCCACAGATACGCAGTATTTT
CASSEAASGRATDTQYF
>-|TRBV5-1|-|TRBJ2-7
TGCGCCAGCAGCTTGGGACAACTGGTCTACGAGCAGTACTTC
CASSLGQLVYEQYF
>-|TRBV14|-|TRBJ2-7
TGTGCCAGCAGCCGCTCCTACGAGCAGTACTTC
CASSRSYEQYF
>-|TRBV19|-|TRBJ1-1
TGTGCCAGTATGGGACGGAACACTGAAGCTTTCTTT
CASMGRNTEAFF
>once|TRBV28|-|TRBJ1-1
TGTGCCAGCAGTTTAATCTCCGACGTGAACACTGAAGCTTTCTTT
CASSLISDVNTEAFF
>few|TRBV5-1|TRBD2|TRBJ2-1
TGCGCCAGCAGCTCCCTTAGCGGGAGGGCCTCTAATATTGCCAATGAGCAGTTCTTC
CASSSLSGRASNIANEQFF
>-|TRBV5-1|TRBD1|TRBJ2-1
TGCGCCAGCAGGGACAGGCCCCACAATGAGCAGTTCTTC
CASRDRPHNEQFF